A single sample is the source of the 22 T cell receptor beta chains below, sequenced in a study of shared T cell receptors in the human thymus listed by TCRdb under 2021. Libraries were constructed by the immunoSEQ multiplex PCR assay. As stored in TCRdb, this immuneACCESS dataset retains in-frame rearrangements with V and J assigned. A fraction of the clones does not appear; measured against another copy, unresolved V genes explain less than half of the discrepancy, and the remainder lacks a known reason. Recorded for this sample are hundreds of thousands of clones; more than 75% of them occurred a single time. The ten largest clonotypes hold around 0.013% of the sample. The same sample was also used in a study of human thymus T cells.

Sequenced material: thymocytes. The receptors were sampled from a boy younger than two with a congenital heart defect. Donor details come from another sample of the same person, matched by shared clones.

The genes are TRBV4-3 and TRBJ1-2, with 10 nucleotides matching TRBD1. The CDR3 runs 15 residues. With V trimmed by 1 base and J by 8 bases, 7 bases remained unmatched. CDR1 is LGHNA and CDR2 is YSLEER in the germline V gene. The CDR3 nucleotides read TGCGCCAGCAGCCAAGTGGGGGACAGGGGATACGGCTACACCTTC. Its protein is CASSQVGDRGYGYTF.

The CDR3 region is CASRRGGLNQPQHF. In nucleotides, the CDR3 is TGCGCCAGCAGAAGGGGGGGGCTCAATCAGCCCCAGCATTTT. V gene TRBV10-2 combines with J gene TRBJ1-5; weak D call: TRBD1 (6 bases). The germline CDR1 and CDR2 sequences are WSHSY and SAAADI. The CDR3 is 14 residues long. V was pared by 6 bases and J by 3 bases, with 12 bases between.

The chain recombines TRBV13 with TRBJ2-7; 15 bases align to TRBD2. CDR1 and CDR2 from the germline V gene are PRHDT and FYEKMQ (reference sequence). The V gene end was trimmed by 5 bases and the J gene end by 2 bases; junction bases not matched to a gene: 13. This CDR3 spans 19 amino acids. In DNA form, the CDR3 reads TGTGCCAGCAGCCCTCGGACTAGCGGGAGGGTCCTTAGACCCTACGAGCAGTACTTC. It encodes CASSPRTSGRVLRPYEQYF.

CDR3 coding DNA: TGTGCCAGTAGTTCCTACAGGGTGGCTGGCTACACCTTC. Translated: CASSSYRVAGYTF. The chain uses TRBV19 and TRBJ1-2, with D perhaps matching TRBD1 (6 bases). The CDR3 sequence is 13 residues long. Germline values: CDR1 LNHDA, CDR2 SQIVND (reference sequence). The V gene lost 5 bases and the J gene lost 7 bases, with 14 bases spanning the gap.

The CDR3 here is CASSQKTDLAPTDTQYF. The CDR3 nucleotides read TGCGCCAGCAGCCAGAAAACGGACTTAGCTCCCACAGATACGCAGTATTTT. The chain links TRBV4-3 to TRBJ2-3, with D tentatively TRBD2 (5 bases). The germline gives CDR1 LGHNA, CDR2 YSLEER. V lost 3 bases and J 2 bases, leaving 18 bases between the germline ends. This CDR3 spans 17 amino acids.

V and J are TRBV6-1 and TRBJ2-6; D ambiguous. The CDR3 runs to 12 residues. The germline V gene has CDR1 MNHNS and CDR2 SASEGT. Trimming took 7 bases from V and 3 from J, leaving 4 bases between them. The chain's CDR3 is CASTGGANVLTF. CDR3 coding DNA: TGTGCCAGCACAGGTGGGGCCAACGTCCTGACTTTC.

This chain joins TRBV7-9 and TRBJ1-1; D uncertain. CDR1 is SEHNR and CDR2 is FQNEAQ in the germline V gene (reference sequence). With 1 base removed from V and 4 bases from J, the gap between germline ends came to 13 bases. The CDR3 totals 15 residues. In DNA, the CDR3 is TGTGCCAGCAGCTTAGAAGGAGTTGAAGTCACTGAAGCTTTCTTT. This codes for CASSLEGVEVTEAFF.

This rearrangement joins TRBV9 to TRBJ2-6, with 7 nucleotides matching TRBD1. V dropped 3 bases and J dropped 0; count of bases not matched to a gene: 15. The V gene's germline CDR1 is SGDLS and CDR2 YYNGEE. The CDR3 is made up of 20 amino acids. The CDR3 sequence: CASSASITGTEFSGANVLTF. The CDR3 DNA reads TGTGCCAGCAGCGCCTCTATCACCGGGACAGAGTTCTCTGGGGCCAACGTCCTGACTTTC.

Only a few counts were recorded for this clone. In the same sample, other DNA sequences code for this CDR3. The chain employs TRBV4-2 and TRBJ2-7; TRBD2 aligns across 7 bases. The CDR3 is made up of 15 amino acids. Germline loops: CDR1 LGHNA, CDR2 YNFKEQ. The J segment lost 4 bases and the V segment lost 3 bases, leaving 9 bases of the junction unmatched. Here the CDR3 DNA reads TGTGCCAGCAGCCAGGCGAGCGGGACGTTGTACGAGCAGTACTTC. Translating it yields CASSQASGTLYEQYF.

This clone was seen more than once but under ten times. The chain links TRBV6-5 to TRBJ2-1; 9 bases match TRBD2. V lost 6 bases, J lost 6 bases, and 9 bases stayed unmatched. This CDR3 region has 15 residues. Germline loops: CDR1 MNHEY, CDR2 SVGAGI. The CDR3 here is CASSFQAGGGNEQFF. The CDR3 DNA sequence: TGTGCCAGCAGCTTCCAAGCGGGAGGCGGCAATGAGCAGTTCTTC.

This chain links TRBV27 with TRBJ2-7; 7 bases align to TRBD2. V lost 6 bases to trimming and J lost 3 bases; unmatched junction nucleotides: 11. The germline V gene encodes CDR1 MNHEY and CDR2 SMNVEV (reference sequence). The CDR3 has 15 amino acids. For the CDR3, the DNA is TGTGCCAGCAGCCAAAGGGCTAGCGGAATCTACGAGCAGTACTTC. This translates into CASSQRASGIYEQYF.

The chain uses TRBV10-2 and TRBJ2-1, with 7 bases aligning to TRBD2. This CDR3 contains 17 residues. With 0 bases clipped from V and 8 bases from J, the junction kept 13 bases outside the gene matches. Germline V gene data show CDR1 as WSHSY and CDR2 as SAAADI. The CDR3 DNA follows: TGCGCCAGCAGTGAGTCGGTAGTACTAGCGCTTAACTATGAGCAGTTCTTC. Residues: CASSESVVLALNYEQFF.

The chain is built from TRBV27 and TRBJ2-2; 10 bases are a match to TRBD1. The CDR3 spans 15 residues. Trimming removed 5 bases from V and 4 bases from J; junction bases left unmatched: 4. The V gene's germline CDR1 is MNHEY and CDR2 SMNVEV (reference sequence). In nucleotides, the CDR3 is TGTGCCAGCAGTGAGGGACAGGGGAGCACCGGGGAGCTGTTTTTT. It is translated as CASSEGQGSTGELFF.

The V gene is TRBV5-1, the J gene TRBJ2-5; D remains ambiguous. This CDR3 is 15 amino acids long. Trimming pared 0 bases from V and 1 base from J, leaving 10 bases between. Germline V CDR1 and CDR2: SGHRS, YFSETQ. CDR3 amino acids: CASSLVRHSQETQYF. Written as DNA, the CDR3 is TGCGCCAGCAGCTTGGTCCGGCACAGCCAAGAGACCCAGTACTTC.

This chain connects TRBV30 to TRBJ2-5, with 13 nucleotides matching TRBD2. Near its end, the DNA agrees better with TRBJ2-7, so the J call may be wrong. Germline V gives CDR1 GTSNPN, CDR2 SVGIG (reference sequence). This CDR3 has 15 amino acids. The CDR3 here is CAWCPGTSGTYEQYF. Here the CDR3 DNA reads TGTGCCTGGTGCCCCGGGACTAGCGGGACCTACGAGCAGTACTTC.

This clone was counted only a few times. The chain joins TRBV27 to TRBJ2-3; D is possibly TRBD1 (5 bases). The ends were cut back, 5 bases at V and 3 bases at J, with 12 bases in the middle. The CDR3 contains 14 residues. Germline V lookup: CDR1 MNHEY, CDR2 SMNVEV (reference sequence). CDR3 nucleotide sequence: TGTGCCAGCAGTCCCCTCAACAGGACAGATACGCAGTATTTT. It translates to CASSPLNRTDTQYF.

The chain uses TRBV29-1 and TRBJ2-5; TRBD2 aligns across 7 bases. TRBJ2-7 matches the DNA end more closely, so the J call is doubtful. The length of the CDR3 is 15 residues. Germline V CDR1 and CDR2: SQVTM, ANQGSEA. The CDR3 sequence: CSVDPGTTGTYEQYF. CDR3 bases: TGCAGCGTTGACCCCGGGACTACCGGAACCTACGAGCAGTACTTC.

The chain has TRBV4-3 and TRBJ2-1, with 9 bases lining up with TRBD2. CDR1 is LGHNA, CDR2 YSLEER, per germline. Trimming at V came to 0 bases and at J to 0 bases, leaving 0 bases not matched to a gene. The CDR3 length is 16 residues. CDR3 sequence: CASSQETSGSYNEQFF. The CDR3 DNA follows: TGCGCCAGCAGCCAAGAGACTAGCGGCTCCTACAATGAGCAGTTCTTC.

This clone was seen a few times. The V gene is TRBV19, the J gene TRBJ1-1; 9 nucleotides match TRBD1. The CDR3 is made up of 13 amino acids. The ends lost 4 bases at V and 5 bases at J; junction bases unmatched: 2. Per germline, CDR1 LNHDA and CDR2 SQIVND (reference sequence). Here the CDR3 reads CASSNRGLTEAFF. The CDR3 bases are TGTGCCAGTAGTAACAGGGGGCTTACTGAAGCTTTCTTT.

The chain links TRBV10-2 to TRBJ2-2; 11 bases fit TRBD2. The germline V gene has CDR1 WSHSY and CDR2 SAAADI. CDR3 length: 19 residues. Trimming removed 4 bases from V and 6 bases from J; junction bases left unmatched: 16. For the CDR3, the DNA is TGCGCCAGCAGTGGGGAACCTGCGGGACTAGCGGCACTGCCCGGGGAGCTGTTTTTT. Its protein product is CASSGEPAGLAALPGELFF.

The chain joins TRBV6-5 to TRBJ2-1, with 10 positions matching TRBD2. CDR1 is MNHEY, CDR2 SVGAGI, per germline. CDR3 length equals 15 residues. V shed 6 bases and J 5 bases; nucleotides not matched to a gene: 7. CDR3 sequence reads: CASSFPGLAHNEQFF. CDR3 coding DNA: TGTGCCAGCAGCTTTCCGGGACTAGCGCACAATGAGCAGTTCTTC.

V gene TRBV4-1 combines with J gene TRBJ2-2; possible D gene TRBD1, 5 bases. The CDR3 sequence is 15 residues long. V lost 0 bases to trimming and J lost 5 bases, with 10 bases between them. From germline, CDR1 is MGHRA and CDR2 YSYEKL. DNA for the CDR3: TGCGCCAGCAGCCAAGATCTGGGGCGAACCGGGGAGCTGTTTTTT. Encoded protein: CASSQDLGRTGELFF.